The 21 T cell receptor beta chains given below trace back to one sample, sequenced in a study of cytomegalovirus exposure and HLA in healthy donors. The PCR was carried out with 60 Vbeta primers and 13 Jbeta primers. Using immunoSEQ multiplex PCR, the repertoire was profiled, and TCRdb retains in-frame clones only, with some absent. The sample consists of under 200,000 clones, roughly 80% of them appearing once. Sample: PBMCs. These receptors all come from a female donor in good health and CMV-seronegative.

This clone showed up just a few times. The chain recombines TRBV7-2 with TRBJ2-3, with D tentatively TRBD2 (7 bases). The CDR3 consists of 15 residues. Germline values: CDR1 SGHTA, CDR2 FQGNSA. V was shortened by 0 bases and J by 3 bases, with 10 bases between the two germline ends. The CDR3 bases are TGTGCCAGCAGCTTAGCGGGGGGGCGGACAGATACGCAGTATTTT. Residues: CASSLAGGRTDTQYF.

The chain joins TRBV6-1 to TRBJ1-1; D unclear. Germline loops: CDR1 MNHNS, CDR2 SASEGT. V dropped 7 bases and J dropped 4 bases, with 16 bases sitting between them. The CDR3 loop spans 14 amino acids. CDR3: CASNLQPWATEAFF. The CDR3, as DNA: TGTGCCAGCAACCTACAGCCTTGGGCCACTGAAGCTTTCTTT.

This chain's CDR3 is CASSESRGGTEAFF. The CDR3 DNA follows: TGCGCCAGCAGTGAGTCTAGGGGTGGGACTGAAGCTTTCTTT. This chain links TRBV10-1 with TRBJ1-1, with a possible D match to TRBD1 (5 bases). V dropped 0 bases and J dropped 5 bases, with 10 bases sitting between them. Germline V lookup: CDR1 WNHNN, CDR2 SYGVQD (reference sequence). CDR3 length: 14 residues.

This clone was observed once. This rearrangement joins TRBV4-1 to TRBJ1-2, with TRBD1 identical over 8 bases. Germline trimming cut 0 bases from V and 8 bases from J; bases unmatched to any gene: 11. The CDR3 totals 16 residues. The germline gives CDR1 MGHRA, CDR2 YSYEKL. The CDR3 DNA sequence: TGCGCCAGCAGCCAAGATTCGCGGGACAGGTTCGGCGGCTACACCTTC. It encodes CASSQDSRDRFGGYTF.

The chain's CDR3 is CSEDSSTYEQYF. DNA of the CDR3: TGCAGCGAGGACAGTTCGACCTACGAGCAGTACTTC. J is TRBJ2-7 and V is TRBV29-1; D perhaps matches TRBD1 (6 bases). V lost 7 bases and J 2 bases, leaving 12 bases between the germline ends. Germline CDR1 reads SQVTM; CDR2 reads ANQGSEA. The CDR3 runs to 12 residues.

This chain connects TRBV2 to TRBJ1-1; D might be TRBD1 (5 bases). From germline, CDR1 is SNHLY and CDR2 FYNNEI. Trimming removed 7 bases from V and 10 bases from J, with 19 bases in between. The CDR3 runs to 13 residues. Here the CDR3 reads CASNPRDLGGAFF. The CDR3 DNA sequence: TGTGCCAGCAATCCCAGGGACCTCGGGGGAGCTTTCTTT.

V usage is TRBV6-1 and J usage is TRBJ1-1; possible D gene TRBD1, 6 bases. Trimming removed 4 bases at V and 8 bases at J, with 17 bases between. The CDR3 extends over 14 amino acids. Germline loops: CDR1 MNHNS, CDR2 SASEGT. CDR3 sequence reads: CASSGVTGYGEAFF. The DNA for the CDR3 is TGTGCCAGCAGTGGTGTGACAGGTTACGGGGAAGCTTTCTTT.

The chain recombines TRBV18 with TRBJ2-7, with 12 bases that match TRBD2. CDR3 length: 15 residues. From germline, CDR1 is KGHSH and CDR2 LQKENI. Germline trimming cut 3 bases from V and 3 bases from J; bases unmatched to any gene: 3. The CDR3 spells CASSPGLAGIYEQYF. CDR3 nucleotide sequence: TGTGCCAGCTCACCCGGACTAGCGGGGATCTACGAGCAGTACTTC.

The chain carries TRBV18 and TRBJ1-4, with 10 bases fitting TRBD1. The CDR3 consists of 18 residues. Germline loops: CDR1 KGHSH, CDR2 LQKENI. V shed 4 bases, J shed 4 bases, and the junction held 12 bases outside the gene matches. The CDR3: CASSRTPGQGLRNEKLFF. The DNA of the CDR3 is TGTGCCAGCTCACGCACACCGGGACAGGGGCTTCGTAATGAAAAACTGTTTTTT.

The chain recombines TRBV27 with TRBJ1-5, with no clear D. This CDR3 has 15 amino acids. V dropped 8 bases and J dropped 2 bases, with 16 bases sitting between them. CDR1 and CDR2 from the germline V gene are MNHEY and SMNVEV (reference sequence). The CDR3 spells CASGLQTKGNQPQHF. CDR3 nucleotides: TGTGCCAGCGGGCTACAAACCAAAGGCAATCAGCCCCAGCATTTT.

The chain recombines TRBV4-3 with TRBJ2-5; 12 bases agree with TRBD2. This CDR3 has 17 residues. The germline CDR1 and CDR2 sequences are LGHNA and YSLEER. Trimming cost V 3 bases and J 1 base; bases outside gene matches: 6. The CDR3 DNA reads TGCGCCAGCAGCCAGGGCGGACTAGCGGGGACCCAAGAGACCCAGTACTTC. It yields the protein CASSQGGLAGTQETQYF.

In its sample, this clone was seen a few times. The V call is TRBV19, the J call TRBJ1-6; 7 positions match TRBD1. The CDR3 extends over 17 amino acids. Losses at the gene ends were 2 bases for V and 15 bases for J; bases not matched to a gene: 19. CDR1 is LNHDA and CDR2 is SQIVND in the germline V gene (reference sequence). CDR3 sequence (DNA): TGTGCCAGTAGTATACCATTACAGGGGCCCAATTCGAGGGTCCTCCACTTT. This sequence encodes CASSIPLQGPNSRVLHF.

The chain combines TRBV28 with TRBJ2-1, with 7 nucleotides matching TRBD2. The CDR3 contains 20 residues. V lost 6 bases to trimming and J lost 0 bases; unmatched junction nucleotides: 20. The germline V gene has CDR1 MDHEN and CDR2 SYDVKM. The CDR3 sequence is CASSAPLGSGASSSYNEQFF. Here the CDR3 DNA reads TGTGCCAGCAGCGCACCACTTGGAAGCGGGGCTTCCAGCTCCTACAATGAGCAGTTCTTC.

CDR3 nucleotide sequence: TGTGCCAGCAGCGGACGGACTAGCGGGAGTGTTTGGACGTCCGGGGAGCTGTTTTTT. This codes for CASSGRTSGSVWTSGELFF. The chain is built from TRBV9 and TRBJ2-2; 13 bases are shared with TRBD2. The CDR3 has 19 amino acids. Per the germline V gene, CDR1 is SGDLS and CDR2 is YYNGEE. With V trimmed by 3 bases and J by 6 bases, 14 bases remained unmatched.

The V and J genes are TRBV4-1 and TRBJ1-2, with TRBD1 as a possible D gene (5 bases). This CDR3 has 19 amino acids. V lost 0 bases and J lost 2, with 22 bases in between. CDR1 and CDR2 (germline): MGHRA, YSYEKL. CDR3 sequence reads: CASSQDLGVGRGYNYGYTF. The CDR3 DNA is TGCGCCAGCAGCCAAGATCTTGGGGTTGGGAGGGGTTACAACTATGGCTACACCTTC.

V is TRBV4-1 and J is TRBJ2-3; D is perhaps TRBD2 (5 bases). The CDR3 loop spans 17 amino acids. Trimming left V 5 bases short and J 6 bases short, with 24 bases between. CDR1 is MGHRA, CDR2 YSYEKL, per germline. CDR3 sequence reads: CASSTRGAGALGDTQYF. DNA for the CDR3: TGCGCCAGCAGCACCCGTGGTGCGGGCGCCCTGGGGGATACGCAGTATTTT.

The rearrangement links TRBV7-9 to TRBJ1-5; maybe TRBD1 (6 bases). Between the trimmed V and J ends, which lost 2 bases and 4 bases, there was a span of 12 bases. CDR1 is SEHNR and CDR2 is FQNEAQ in the germline V gene (reference sequence). CDR3 length: 15 amino acids. The CDR3, as DNA: TGTGCCAGCAGCTTAAGCGCTGGACAGAATCAGCCCCAGCATTTT. This gives the protein CASSLSAGQNQPQHF.

This chain connects TRBV21-1 to TRBJ2-2; the table's D call of TRBD2 was not tested on the DNA. TRBV21-1 is reported as a pseudogene. This CDR3 region has 16 residues. CDR3 sequence reads: CASSKPRTSDAGELFF. CDR3 DNA sequence: TGTGCCAGCAGCAAACCCAGGACTAGCGACGCCGGGGAGCTGTTTTTT.

This clone was seen once. This chain uses TRBV2 with TRBJ1-4; 7 bases map to TRBD1. The CDR3 covers 14 residues. CDR1 SNHLY and CDR2 FYNNEI come from the germline V gene. J was trimmed by 4 bases and V by 7 bases; bases with no gene match: 6. The CDR3 DNA is TGTGCCAGCACCCGACAGGGAAATAATGAAAAACTGTTTTTT. Translation: CASTRQGNNEKLFF.

V is TRBV29-1 and J is TRBJ1-1; unclear D gene. Deletions cut 8 bases from V and 1 base from J, with 11 bases between. Germline V CDR1 and CDR2: SQVTM, ANQGSEA. The CDR3 consists of 12 residues. This chain's CDR3 is CSTDKENTEAFF. The CDR3, as DNA: TGCAGCACTGACAAGGAGAACACTGAAGCTTTCTTT.

This sequence joins TRBV29-1 and TRBJ1-1; TRBD1 agrees at 8 bases. The CDR3 contains 14 residues. Germline loops: CDR1 SQVTM, CDR2 ANQGSEA. V shed 4 bases, J shed 5 bases, and the junction held 9 bases outside the gene matches. DNA for the CDR3: TGCAGCGTTGCAAAAACAGGGGGTAATACTGAAGCTTTCTTT. Translation: CSVAKTGGNTEAFF.